This passage covers 32 T cell receptor beta chains from one sample sequenced in a study of human T cells and chemical hapten exposure. MiXCR was run by TCRdb on the RACE reads, yielding one entry per CDR3 protein. The sample includes 110,000 or so distinct CDR3 sequences, 9% to 9.5% of them seen just once. Time point described: patch test 2, 6 weeks after DPC sensitization. Treatment defined: therapeutic diphenylcyclopropenone sensitization with weekly scalp DPC. Sample: whole blood, taken in connection with sensitization to the hapten diphenylcyclopropenone (DPC). Source of these receptors: a woman in her thirties or forties with alopecia areata. Some clones in this sample may be carry-over from other donors' samples.

This clonotype has ten or more counts. The chain links TRBV24-1 to TRBJ2-2; no definite D call. The CDR3 sequence is 15 residues long. The germline V gene has CDR1 KGHDR and CDR2 SFDVKD. Trimming left V 3 bases short and J 4 bases short, with 11 bases between. The chain's CDR3 is CATSDTRRFTGELFF. The CDR3 DNA is TGTGCCACCAGTGATACGAGACGGTTCACCGGGGAGCTGTTTTTT.

The chain uses TRBV12-3 or TRBV12-4 and TRBJ2-3, with 10 bases matching TRBD1. The CDR3 is made up of 15 amino acids. The V segment lost 6 bases and the J segment 0 bases; nucleotides outside the gene matches: 3. CDR3 DNA: TGTGCCAGCAGGTGGGACAGGGGTAGCACAGATACGCAGTATTTT. It encodes CASRWDRGSTDTQYF.

This clonotype came up many times. The rearrangement joins TRBV5-5 to TRBJ2-1; TRBD1 might be the D (7 bases). This CDR3 is built from 16 residues. V lost 4 bases and J lost 5, with 19 bases in between. Germline CDR1 SGHKS, CDR2 YYEKEE (reference sequence). The DNA for the CDR3 is TGTGCCAGCAGCACAGTGGAGGGGGCGAGAAACAATGAGCAGTTCTTC. It is translated as CASSTVEGARNNEQFF.

In its sample, this clonotype was seen a few times. The gene calls are TRBV29-1 and TRBJ1-2, with D possibly TRBD1 on 5 matching bases. Between the trimmed V and J ends, which lost 4 bases and 7 bases, there was a span of 13 bases. Germline V gene sequence: CDR1 SQVTM, CDR2 ANQGSEA. The CDR3 has 12 amino acids. CDR3 region: CSVVQGSSGYTF. The CDR3 nucleotides read TGCAGCGTTGTGCAGGGTAGTTCTGGCTACACCTTC. Full variable domain (outside the CDR3, taken from reference TRBV29-1 and TRBJ1-2): SAVISQKPSRDICQRGTSLTIQCQVDSQVTMMFWYRQQPGQSLTLIATANQGSEATYESGFVIDKFPISRPNLTFSTLTVSNMSPEDSSIYLCSVVQGSSGYTFGSGTRLTVV.

V and J are TRBV2 and TRBJ2-7; D remains unclear. Trimming stripped 2 bases from V and 4 bases from J, with 9 bases between. CDR3 size: 13 residues. CDR1 is SNHLY, CDR2 FYNNEI, per germline. CDR3 sequence: CASSENLVYEQYF. Here the CDR3 DNA reads TGTGCCAGCAGTGAAAATTTAGTTTACGAGCAGTACTTC.

V usage is TRBV5-6 and J usage is TRBJ2-5; D gene uncertain. This CDR3 spans 13 amino acids. Germline V gives CDR1 SGHDT, CDR2 YYEEEE. With 2 bases removed from V and 4 bases from J, the gap between germline ends came to 9 bases. The CDR3 sequence is CASSFGRRETQYF. As DNA, the CDR3 is TGTGCCAGCAGCTTCGGCAGGAGAGAGACCCAGTACTTC. The full variable domain, in which reference TRBV5-6 and TRBJ2-5 provide the parts outside the CDR3, is DAGVTQSPTHLIKTRGQQVTLRCSPKSGHDTVSWYQQALGQGPQFIFQYYEEEERQRGNFPDRFSGHQFPNYSSELNVNALLLGDSALYLCASSFGRRETQYFGPGTRLLVL.

Written as DNA, the CDR3 is TGCAGCGTAAGACAGGGTATGAACATTCAGTACTTC. It translates to CSVRQGMNIQYF. V gene TRBV29-1 combines with J gene TRBJ2-4, with 7 bases identical to TRBD1. Germline CDR1 and CDR2: SQVTM and ANQGSEA. V lost 6 bases, J lost 7 bases, and 6 bases stayed unmatched. The CDR3 spans 12 residues.

At least ten counts were recorded for this clonotype. The chain uses TRBV5-5 and TRBJ2-2, with TRBD1 identical over 8 bases. Germline values: CDR1 SGHKS, CDR2 YYEKEE (reference sequence). V shed 5 bases, J shed 1 base, and the junction held 1 base outside the gene matches. The CDR3 extends over 14 amino acids. CDR3 in amino acids: CASRGTGNTGELFF. The CDR3 region has the DNA TGTGCCAGCAGGGGGACAGGGAACACCGGGGAGCTGTTTTTT.

This clonotype was seen repeatedly, ten times or more. The chain joins TRBV20-1 to TRBJ2-2; 13 nucleotides line up with TRBD2. Per the germline V gene, CDR1 is DFQATT and CDR2 is SNEGSKA (reference sequence). This CDR3 comprises 17 residues. The ends lost 0 bases at V and 1 base at J; junction bases unmatched: 2. As DNA, the CDR3 is TGCAGTGCTAGAGAAGGACTAGCGGGGGTGAACACCGGGGAGCTGTTTTTT. It encodes CSAREGLAGVNTGELFF.

This clonotype was seen ten or more times. The chain uses TRBV30 and TRBJ2-3; D is possibly TRBD2 (5 bases). The CDR3 sequence is 13 residues long. Trimming shortened V by 2 bases and J by 2 bases, and 8 bases separated the two germline ends. CDR1 is GTSNPN, CDR2 SVGIG, per germline (reference sequence). In DNA, the CDR3 is TGTGCCTGGAGTACCGGGATCACAGATACGCAGTATTTT. It yields the protein CAWSTGITDTQYF.

This clonotype was detected a few times. The rearrangement joins TRBV6-2 or TRBV6-3 to TRBJ2-7; D could derive from TRBD1 or TRBD2 (5 bases each). Trimming removed 4 bases at V and 3 bases at J, with 10 bases between. From germline, CDR1 is MNHEY and CDR2 SVGEGT. The CDR3 runs 13 residues. The CDR3 protein is CASSSGRGYEQYF. CDR3 coding DNA: TGTGCCAGCAGTTCGGGACGGGGCTACGAGCAGTACTTC.

This clonotype was detected many times. The chain has TRBV6-2 or TRBV6-3 and TRBJ1-5; D unresolved. Germline V gives CDR1 MNHEY, CDR2 SVGEGT. The V end was cut by 0 bases, the J end by 7 bases, with 4 bases between. The CDR3 loop spans 12 amino acids. The CDR3 region has the DNA TGTGCCAGCAGTTACTCGAGCCAGCCCCAGCATTTT. Translating it yields CASSYSSQPQHF.

There are many counts of this clonotype. The V call is TRBV4-1, the J call TRBJ2-1; a weak D match, TRBD2 (5 bases). CDR3 length equals 15 residues. The germline V gene encodes CDR1 MGHRA and CDR2 YSYEKL. V dropped 4 bases and J dropped 2 bases, with 12 bases sitting between them. CDR3 coding DNA: TGCGCCAGCAGCCCCCCTAGCAATCCCTACAATGAGCAGTTCTTC. It translates to CASSPPSNPYNEQFF.

At least ten counts were recorded for this clonotype. The chain joins TRBV4-2 to TRBJ1-1; perhaps TRBD1 as D (5 bases). V lost 1 base, J lost 4 bases, and 10 bases lay in between. Germline values: CDR1 LGHNA, CDR2 YNFKEQ. The CDR3 runs to 14 residues. CDR3 loop: CASSQGAGVTEAFF. The CDR3 DNA reads TGTGCCAGCAGCCAAGGAGCGGGGGTCACTGAAGCTTTCTTT.

This clonotype was seen repeatedly, ten times or more. The V gene is TRBV5-4, the J gene TRBJ1-6; possibly TRBD1 for D (5 bases). Germline CDR1 reads SGHNT; CDR2 reads YYREEE (reference sequence). V lost 0 bases, J lost 7 bases, and 17 bases lay in between. The length of the CDR3 is 17 residues. CDR3 region: CASSLGADSHLNSPLHF. The DNA of the CDR3 is TGTGCCAGCAGCTTGGGGGCTGACAGCCACCTGAATTCACCCCTCCACTTT.

This clonotype showed up many times. This chain links TRBV4-1 with TRBJ1-5; TRBD1 agrees at 9 bases. Germline V gene data show CDR1 as MGHRA and CDR2 as YSYEKL. This CDR3 has 15 amino acids. With 2 bases clipped from V and 3 bases from J, the junction kept 2 bases outside the gene matches. CDR3 DNA: TGCGCCAGCAGCCAAAACAGGGGGCCCAATCAGCCCCAGCATTTT. This encodes CASSQNRGPNQPQHF.

The chain couples TRBV5-5 to TRBJ2-5; 7 nucleotides match TRBD1. Germline CDR1 reads SGHKS; CDR2 reads YYEKEE (reference sequence). J gave up 0 bases and V 4 bases, and 6 bases lay outside the gene matches. This CDR3 region has 15 residues. The CDR3 is CASSPGQAYQETQYF. CDR3 coding DNA: TGTGCCAGCAGCCCAGGACAGGCCTACCAAGAGACCCAGTACTTC.

This clonotype was recorded at least ten times. This chain connects TRBV12-3 or TRBV12-4 to TRBJ2-1, with D perhaps matching TRBD1 or TRBD2 (6 bases each). This CDR3 has 15 amino acids. The V and J ends lost 3 bases and 5 bases respectively, with 14 bases between them. As DNA, the CDR3 is TGTGCCAGCAGTTTTAGGGGGGTAACGGACAATGAGCAGTTCTTC. Its translation is CASSFRGVTDNEQFF.

This sequence joins TRBV5-4 and TRBJ2-1; 7 bases match TRBD2. CDR1 is SGHNT, CDR2 YYREEE, per germline (reference sequence). This CDR3 has 15 residues. Trimming took 6 bases from V and 9 from J; bases not matched to a gene: 15. CDR3 region: CASTPGDYLGTEQFF. CDR3 bases: TGTGCCAGCACCCCCGGGGACTACCTTGGGACTGAGCAGTTCTTC.

This clonotype was observed many times. The CDR3 DNA reads TGTGCCAGCAGTTACGATTTACTGGGTGAAGCTTTCTTT. Its protein is CASSYDLLGEAFF. The chain is built from TRBV6-2 or TRBV6-3 and TRBJ1-1, with no clear D. The CDR3 covers 13 residues. Germline lookup yields CDR1 MNHEY and CDR2 SVGEGT. Trimming left V 2 bases short and J 7 bases short, with 11 bases between.

In this sample, this clonotype turned up a few times. The chain couples TRBV19 to TRBJ2-6, with D tentatively TRBD1 (6 bases). Between the trimmed V and J ends, which lost 5 bases and 9 bases, there was a span of 11 bases. The germline V gene encodes CDR1 LNHDA and CDR2 SQIVND (reference sequence). CDR3 length: 13 amino acids. In nucleotides, the CDR3 is TGTGCCAGTAGTTTAGGACAGTTCAACGTCCTGACTTTC. Translating gives CASSLGQFNVLTF.

This clonotype was recorded many times. V gene TRBV7-2 combines with J gene TRBJ1-5, with 7 nucleotides matching TRBD1. The CDR3 is 16 amino acids. The V gene's germline CDR1 is SGHTA and CDR2 FQGNSA. V dropped 1 base and J dropped 6; count of bases not matched to a gene: 9. CDR3 nucleotide sequence: TGTGCCAGCAGCTTAGGAGGAGGGGGCTCGCGTCAGCCCCAGCATTTT. It encodes CASSLGGGGSRQPQHF.

Ten or more counts support this clonotype. The V gene is TRBV7-2, the J gene TRBJ1-6; possible D gene TRBD1, 5 bases. Germline V gives CDR1 SGHTA, CDR2 FQGNSA. V was shortened by 3 bases and J by 0 bases, with 9 bases between the two germline ends. The CDR3 covers 16 residues. CDR3 DNA sequence: TGTGCCAGCAGCTTTGGGGGTCCCTCCTATAATTCACCCCTCCACTTT. Its translation is CASSFGGPSYNSPLHF.

This clonotype has a handful of counts. The J gene is TRBJ1-5, the V gene TRBV4-3, with a possible D match to TRBD1 (5 bases). Germline lookup yields CDR1 LGHNA and CDR2 YSLEER. Trimming took off 0 bases at V and 9 bases at J, with 15 bases between the two ends. The CDR3 length is 15 residues. The CDR3 sequence is CASSQDRDGASPQHF. Written as DNA, the CDR3 is TGCGCCAGCAGCCAAGATCGGGACGGTGCCTCGCCCCAGCATTTT.

This clonotype was detected ten times or more. V and J are TRBV7-6 and TRBJ1-3, with unresolved D. With 5 bases removed from V and 2 bases from J, the gap between germline ends came to 13 bases. This CDR3 is 15 amino acids long. Per the germline V gene, CDR1 is SGHVS and CDR2 is FNYEAQ. Here the CDR3 DNA reads TGTGCCAGCAGCCTCTATGCGGGTACTGGAAACACCATATATTTT. It yields the protein CASSLYAGTGNTIYF.

This clonotype has a count of ten or more. The rearrangement uses TRBV18 and TRBJ1-1; the match to TRBD1 covers 12 bases. This CDR3 contains 16 residues. Germline CDR1 KGHSH, CDR2 LQKENI. The ends lost 3 bases at V and 5 bases at J; junction bases unmatched: 7. Here the CDR3 DNA reads TGTGCCAGCTCACCGACCGGGACAGGGGGCAAGACTGAAGCTTTCTTT. It encodes CASSPTGTGGKTEAFF.

V usage is TRBV29-1 and J usage is TRBJ2-7; D gene uncertain. Trimming shortened V by 4 bases and J by 5 bases, and 12 bases separated the two germline ends. The V gene's germline CDR1 is SQVTM and CDR2 ANQGSEA. The CDR3 runs 12 residues. The CDR3 DNA is TGCAGCGTTGGGGCCGAATACCACGAGCAGTACTTC. Translated: CSVGAEYHEQYF.

This clonotype was seen a few times. The V call is TRBV7-2, the J call TRBJ1-2; D may be TRBD1 (6 bases). Trimming pared 1 base from V and 0 bases from J, leaving 21 bases between. Germline V gives CDR1 SGHTA, CDR2 FQGNSA. The length of the CDR3 is 19 residues. The CDR3 loop is CASSLVAMWQGHSNYGYTF. The CDR3 DNA sequence: TGTGCCAGCAGCTTAGTTGCGATGTGGCAGGGGCATTCTAACTATGGCTACACCTTC.

The table lists this clonotype with many counts. The chain links TRBV4-3 to TRBJ2-5; a weak D match, TRBD1 (5 bases). The CDR3 has 14 residues. V lost 0 bases to trimming and J lost 6 bases, with 11 bases between them. Germline V gene data show CDR1 as LGHNA and CDR2 as YSLEER. The CDR3 coding sequence is TGCGCCAGCAGCCAAGAGGCAGGGCAAAAGACCCAGTACTTC. Protein sequence: CASSQEAGQKTQYF.

This clonotype was recorded at least ten times. This sequence joins TRBV4-2 and TRBJ1-2; D remains unclear. Germline CDR1 reads LGHNA; CDR2 reads YNFKEQ. This CDR3 region has 14 residues. The V end was cut by 0 bases, the J end by 7 bases, with 12 bases between. CDR3 sequence (DNA): TGTGCCAGCAGCCAAGATGCACGGGAAGGTGGCTACACCTTC. As protein: CASSQDAREGGYTF.

The V and J genes are TRBV18 and TRBJ2-1; the D gene is possibly TRBD1 (6 bases). The V gene lost 2 bases and the J gene lost 0 bases, with 8 bases spanning the gap. The CDR3 covers 15 residues. CDR1 is KGHSH and CDR2 is LQKENI in the germline V gene. CDR3 sequence (DNA): TGTGCCAGCTCACCAGGACAGATCTCCTACAATGAGCAGTTCTTC. It is translated as CASSPGQISYNEQFF.

This clonotype was observed a few times. This chain uses TRBV29-1 with TRBJ2-7, with D maybe TRBD1 (5 bases). With 1 base removed from V and 1 base from J, the gap between germline ends came to 5 bases. Germline-derived CDR1 and CDR2 are SQVTM and ANQGSEA. The length of the CDR3 is 12 residues. CDR3 sequence reads: CSVEGTSYEQYF. In DNA, the CDR3 is TGCAGCGTTGAAGGGACATCCTACGAGCAGTACTTC.